A selection of T cell receptor beta chains follows, all from one sample in a study of blood T cell repertoires in COVID-19. The assay was immunoSEQ multiplex PCR, and TCRdb's table has in-frame clones only and misses some. The table includes roughly 200,000 clones, around 87% detected once. Specimen: peripheral blood. These TCRs come from a woman under 30 who had recovered from COVID-19. The CDR3 runs from the conserved cysteine through the conserved F or W. Some rows have no size entry. The others give once, few or many, or a class for an expanded clone.

clone_size: -
j_call: TRBJ2-3
v_call: TRBV9
cdr3_aa: CASSVGASGRGTDTQYF

clone_size: -
j_call: TRBJ2-1
v_call: TRBV7-2
cdr3_aa: CASSTQGYNEQFF

clone_size: -
j_call: TRBJ2-1
v_call: TRBV21-1
cdr3_aa: CASSKVTGENDNEQFF

clone_size: -
j_call: TRBJ2-1
v_call: TRBV6-1
cdr3_aa: CASSERVSSGINNEQFF

clone_size: -
j_call: TRBJ2-5
v_call: TRBV11-3
cdr3_aa: CASSLSSETQYF

clone_size: once
j_call: TRBJ1-1
v_call: TRBV12-3/TRBV12-4
cdr3_aa: CASSFSGREAFF

clone_size: -
j_call: TRBJ1-2
v_call: TRBV24-1
cdr3_aa: CATSGGQTSYGYTF

clone_size: -
j_call: TRBJ1-5
v_call: TRBV19
cdr3_aa: CASRRTGLPQHF

clone_size: -
j_call: TRBJ2-7
v_call: TRBV6-5
cdr3_aa: CASKTGSSYEQYF

clone_size: -
j_call: TRBJ1-1
v_call: TRBV4-1
cdr3_aa: CASSPPGQEPEAFF

clone_size: -
j_call: TRBJ2-7
v_call: TRBV11-2
cdr3_aa: CASSGGRFSYEQYF

clone_size: -
j_call: TRBJ2-5
v_call: TRBV4-3
cdr3_aa: CASSHMGREGETQYF

clone_size: -
j_call: TRBJ1-2
v_call: TRBV18
cdr3_aa: CASSPPGQSTGYTF

clone_size: few
j_call: TRBJ2-6
v_call: TRBV27
cdr3_aa: CASSSLYSGANVLTF

clone_size: -
j_call: TRBJ2-2
v_call: TRBV24-1
cdr3_aa: CATSDFRGGELFF

clone_size: -
j_call: TRBJ2-5
v_call: TRBV5-8
cdr3_aa: CASSLGVGQGKETQYF

clone_size: -
j_call: TRBJ1-1
v_call: TRBV7-9
cdr3_aa: CASSPPRTLANTEAFF

clone_size: -
j_call: TRBJ2-5
v_call: TRBV27
cdr3_aa: CASSYTGGGQQETQYF

clone_size: -
j_call: TRBJ2-2
v_call: TRBV4-3
cdr3_aa: CASSQFGGLAGPRGELFF

clone_size: once
j_call: TRBJ2-4
v_call: TRBV3-1/TRBV3-2
cdr3_aa: CASSQDWTGRLAKNIQYF